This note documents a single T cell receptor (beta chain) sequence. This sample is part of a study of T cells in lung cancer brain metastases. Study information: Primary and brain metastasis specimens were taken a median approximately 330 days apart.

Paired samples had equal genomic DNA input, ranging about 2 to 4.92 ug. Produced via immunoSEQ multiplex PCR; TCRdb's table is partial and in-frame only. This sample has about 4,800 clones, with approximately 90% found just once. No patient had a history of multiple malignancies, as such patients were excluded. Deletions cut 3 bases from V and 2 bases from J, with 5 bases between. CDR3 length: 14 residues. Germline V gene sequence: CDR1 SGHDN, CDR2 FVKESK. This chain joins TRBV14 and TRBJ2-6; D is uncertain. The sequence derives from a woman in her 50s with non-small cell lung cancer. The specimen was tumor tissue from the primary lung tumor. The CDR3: CASSHKAGANVLTF. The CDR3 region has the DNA TGTGCCAGCAGCCACAAGGCTGGGGCCAACGTCCTGACTTTC.